This T cell receptor beta chain appears in the sequencing data of a study of identical twins. Findings of the study overall: Fewer insertions characterized abundant cord blood beta clonotypes, whereas memory repertoires showed none. The study found that models underestimated out-of-frame TCR alpha sharing in monozygotic twins.

CDR3 length: 17 amino acids. CDR1 and CDR2 from the germline V gene are SGHAT and FQNNGV. After removal of 1 base from V and 3 bases from J, the junction contained 7 bases not matched to a gene. TCRdb called the 5' RACE reads again in MiXCR, with one record for every CDR3 protein. Among 750,000 to 950,000 distinct CDR3 sequences listed, over 9% were seen once. This clonotype was detected a few times. The target antigen is unknown. The data were also submitted as part of a second study, on yellow fever vaccine responses in identical twins.

The TCR was taken from a woman between 18 and 29 years old in good health. The chain couples TRBV11-2 to TRBJ2-3, with 10 positions matching TRBD2. Sequenced: PBMCs. This chain's CDR3 is CASSLGGSGGPTDTQYF. In DNA, the CDR3 is TGTGCCAGCAGCTTAGGGGGTAGCGGGGGGCCTACAGATACGCAGTATTTT.